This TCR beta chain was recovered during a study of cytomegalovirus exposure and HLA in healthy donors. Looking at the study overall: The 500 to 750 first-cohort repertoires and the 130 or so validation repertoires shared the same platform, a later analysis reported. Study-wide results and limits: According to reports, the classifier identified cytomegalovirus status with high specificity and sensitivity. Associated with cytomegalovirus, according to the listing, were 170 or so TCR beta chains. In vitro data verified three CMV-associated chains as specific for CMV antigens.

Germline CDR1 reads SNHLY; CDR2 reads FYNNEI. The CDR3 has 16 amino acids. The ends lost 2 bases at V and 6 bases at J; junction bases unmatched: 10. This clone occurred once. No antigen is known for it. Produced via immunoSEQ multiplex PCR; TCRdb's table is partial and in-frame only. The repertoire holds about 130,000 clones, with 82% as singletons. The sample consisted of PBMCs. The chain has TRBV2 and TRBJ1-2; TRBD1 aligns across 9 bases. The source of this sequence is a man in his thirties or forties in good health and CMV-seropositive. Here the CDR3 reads CASSERDRVSGDGYTF. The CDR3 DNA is TGTGCCAGCAGTGAAAGGGACAGGGTATCAGGTGATGGCTACACCTTC.